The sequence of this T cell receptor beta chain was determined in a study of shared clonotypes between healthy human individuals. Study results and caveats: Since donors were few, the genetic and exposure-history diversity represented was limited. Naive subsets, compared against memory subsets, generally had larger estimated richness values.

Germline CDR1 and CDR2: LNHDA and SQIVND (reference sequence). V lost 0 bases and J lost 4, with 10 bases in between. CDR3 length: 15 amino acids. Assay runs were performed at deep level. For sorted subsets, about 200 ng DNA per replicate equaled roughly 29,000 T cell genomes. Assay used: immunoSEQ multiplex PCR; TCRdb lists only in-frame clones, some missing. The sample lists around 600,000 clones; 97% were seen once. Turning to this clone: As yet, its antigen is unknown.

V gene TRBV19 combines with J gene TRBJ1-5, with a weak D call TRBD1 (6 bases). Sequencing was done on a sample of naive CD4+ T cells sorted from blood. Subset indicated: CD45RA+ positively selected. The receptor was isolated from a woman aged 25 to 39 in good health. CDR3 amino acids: CASSIDKTGNQPQHF. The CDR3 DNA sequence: TGTGCCAGTAGTATAGACAAAACAGGGAATCAGCCCCAGCATTTT. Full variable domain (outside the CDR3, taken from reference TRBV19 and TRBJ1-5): DGGITQSPKYLFRKEGQNVTLSCEQNLNHDAMYWYRQDPGQGLRLIYYSQIVNDFQKGDIAEGYSVSREKKESFPLTVTSAQKNPTAFYLCASSIDKTGNQPQHFGDGTRLSIL.